Listed here are 15 T cell receptor beta chains from one sample, sequenced in a study of blood T cell repertoires in COVID-19. Here immunoSEQ multiplex PCR was the method, and the copy in TCRdb shows in-frame clones only, minus some. This sample has approximately 130,000 clones; approximately 80% occur once, and the top ten carry approximately 7.9%. The sequenced sample consisted of peripheral blood. The receptor set was obtained from a human donor in a cohort sampled during active COVID-19.

This clone was seen more than once but under ten times. The V and J genes are TRBV5-1 and TRBJ2-2; D gene uncertain. Germline CDR1 is SGHRS and CDR2 is YFSETQ. V shed 5 bases and J shed 0 bases, with 11 bases lying between them. The CDR3 is made up of 15 amino acids. The CDR3 spells CASRPVESNTGELFF. Here the CDR3 DNA reads TGCGCCAGCAGACCCGTAGAGTCGAACACCGGGGAGCTGTTTTTT.

This sequence joins TRBV6-5 and TRBJ1-3; TRBD1 agrees at 8 bases. The germline gives CDR1 MNHEY, CDR2 SVGAGI. The CDR3 runs to 14 residues. Trimming at V came to 6 bases and at J to 0 bases, leaving 1 base not matched to a gene. CDR3 coding DNA: TGTGCCAGCAGACAGGGGGGCTCTGGAAACACCATATATTTT. Protein sequence: CASRQGGSGNTIYF.

V usage is TRBV30 and J usage is TRBJ1-1; D might be TRBD1 (6 bases). CDR1 GTSNPN and CDR2 SVGIG come from the germline V gene (reference sequence). The V end was cut by 2 bases, the J end by 6 bases, with 13 bases between. This CDR3 contains 13 residues. The chain's CDR3 is CAWSRDTVSEAFF. DNA for the CDR3: TGTGCCTGGAGTCGGGACACAGTTTCTGAAGCTTTCTTT.

The genes are TRBV29-1 and TRBJ2-5, with D unresolved. The germline gives CDR1 SQVTM, CDR2 ANQGSEA. The ends were cut back, 2 bases at V and 0 bases at J, with 7 bases in the middle. The CDR3 totals 13 residues. The CDR3, as DNA: TGCAGCGTTGAACCCCCGTACCAAGAGACCCAGTACTTC. Translation: CSVEPPYQETQYF.

The genes are TRBV4-1 and TRBJ2-7; D unresolved. The V gene's germline CDR1 is MGHRA and CDR2 YSYEKL. CDR3 length: 15 amino acids. The germline V and J ends were trimmed by 2 bases and 0 bases, with 11 bases remaining between them. The CDR3 nucleotides are TGCGCCAGCAGCCAATCCACTTCAAGCTCCTACGAGCAGTACTTC. Protein sequence: CASSQSTSSSYEQYF.

This clone was recorded only once. This chain uses TRBV7-9 with TRBJ2-7; 8 bases are shared with TRBD1. CDR3 length equals 16 residues. Trimming at V came to 4 bases and at J to 5 bases, leaving 13 bases not matched to a gene. From germline, CDR1 is SEHNR and CDR2 FQNEAQ (reference sequence). CDR3 sequence (DNA): TGTGCCAGCAGCTCATTAACTGACAGGGGACGGAACGAGCAGTACTTC. Encoded protein: CASSSLTDRGRNEQYF.

V is TRBV15 and J is TRBJ1-2; D is uncertain. CDR3 length: 14 amino acids. Per germline, CDR1 LNHNV and CDR2 YYDKDF (reference sequence). Trimming cost V 0 bases and J 13 bases, with 18 bases left between them. CDR3 region: CATSRDTFAGCCTF. The DNA of the CDR3 is TGTGCCACCAGCAGAGATACTTTTGCGGGCTGCTGCACCTTC. Full variable domain (remainder filled in from reference TRBV15 and TRBJ1-2): DAMVIQNPRYQVTQFGKPVTLSCSQTLNHNVMYWYQQKSSQAPKLLFHYYDKDFNNEADTPDNFQSRRPNTSFCFLDIRSPGLGDTAMYLCATSRDTFAGCCTFGSGTRLTVV.

This rearrangement joins TRBV6-5 to TRBJ2-7; the D gene is possibly TRBD1 (6 bases). Germline CDR1 and CDR2: MNHEY and SVGAGI. Trimming pared 6 bases from V and 6 bases from J, leaving 21 bases between. CDR3 length: 15 amino acids. CDR3 sequence (DNA): TGTGCCAGCAGAGCCCTAGCAGGGGCCCCCAGCGAGCAGTACTTC. Protein product: CASRALAGAPSEQYF.

V gene TRBV4-1 combines with J gene TRBJ1-4; D call uncertain. Trimming removed 5 bases at V and 4 bases at J, with 11 bases between. This CDR3 region has 14 residues. Germline V CDR1 and CDR2: MGHRA, YSYEKL. In DNA form, the CDR3 reads TGCGCCAGCAGCTACCGGGATCTTAATGAAAAACTGTTTTTT. The encoded protein is CASSYRDLNEKLFF.

V is TRBV19 and J is TRBJ1-4; TRBD1 might be the D (6 bases). CDR3 length: 15 amino acids. V was clipped by 4 bases and J by 5 bases, with 14 bases between them. CDR1 is LNHDA, CDR2 SQIVND, per germline (reference sequence). The CDR3 DNA reads as TGTGCCAGTAGTACACCGGGACAAAGAAATGAAAAACTGTTTTTT. This translates into CASSTPGQRNEKLFF.

The chain joins TRBV27 to TRBJ2-7, with 12 bases that match TRBD2. Germline V gene lookup returns CDR1 MNHEY and CDR2 SMNVEV (reference sequence). V lost 3 bases, J lost 4 bases, and 1 base stayed unmatched. This CDR3 has 14 amino acids. The CDR3 sequence is CASSLTSGRYEQYF. CDR3 nucleotides: TGTGCCAGCAGTTTGACTAGCGGGAGATACGAGCAGTACTTC.

The chain is built from TRBV5-6 and TRBJ2-7, with 10 nucleotides matching TRBD1. V lost 4 bases, J lost 6 bases, and 7 bases stayed unmatched. This CDR3 contains 14 residues. The germline V gene encodes CDR1 SGHDT and CDR2 YYEEEE. CDR3 sequence (DNA): TGTGCCAGCAGCATGGGACAGGGGTATACCGAGCAGTACTTC. Its protein is CASSMGQGYTEQYF.

This clone showed up just a few times. This chain connects TRBV5-5 to TRBJ2-7, with D possibly being TRBD1 (6 bases). Germline V gene sequence: CDR1 SGHKS, CDR2 YYEKEE (reference sequence). Trimming removed 4 bases from V and 1 base from J, with 15 bases in between. This CDR3 has 15 amino acids. CDR3 region: CASSQITTGSYEQYF. CDR3 in DNA: TGTGCCAGCAGCCAGATAACGACAGGTTCCTACGAGCAGTACTTC.

V usage is TRBV2 and J usage is TRBJ2-5; tentatively, D is TRBD1 (6 bases). This CDR3 has 17 amino acids. Trimming pared 6 bases from V and 2 bases from J, leaving 22 bases between. Germline assignment: CDR1 SNHLY and CDR2 FYNNEI. The DNA for the CDR3 is TGTGCCAGCAGACAAGGGGGTTTCCGCGACGGGCAAGAGACCCAGTACTTC. Amino acid sequence: CASRQGGFRDGQETQYF.

The genes are TRBV27 and TRBJ2-7; TRBD2 aligns across 8 bases. The CDR3 is made up of 14 amino acids. Germline CDR1 and CDR2: MNHEY and SMNVEV (reference sequence). Trimming at V came to 2 bases and at J to 3 bases, leaving 3 bases not matched to a gene. The CDR3 spells CASSLQGLGYEQYF. The CDR3 DNA is TGTGCCAGCAGTTTACAGGGACTAGGCTACGAGCAGTACTTC.